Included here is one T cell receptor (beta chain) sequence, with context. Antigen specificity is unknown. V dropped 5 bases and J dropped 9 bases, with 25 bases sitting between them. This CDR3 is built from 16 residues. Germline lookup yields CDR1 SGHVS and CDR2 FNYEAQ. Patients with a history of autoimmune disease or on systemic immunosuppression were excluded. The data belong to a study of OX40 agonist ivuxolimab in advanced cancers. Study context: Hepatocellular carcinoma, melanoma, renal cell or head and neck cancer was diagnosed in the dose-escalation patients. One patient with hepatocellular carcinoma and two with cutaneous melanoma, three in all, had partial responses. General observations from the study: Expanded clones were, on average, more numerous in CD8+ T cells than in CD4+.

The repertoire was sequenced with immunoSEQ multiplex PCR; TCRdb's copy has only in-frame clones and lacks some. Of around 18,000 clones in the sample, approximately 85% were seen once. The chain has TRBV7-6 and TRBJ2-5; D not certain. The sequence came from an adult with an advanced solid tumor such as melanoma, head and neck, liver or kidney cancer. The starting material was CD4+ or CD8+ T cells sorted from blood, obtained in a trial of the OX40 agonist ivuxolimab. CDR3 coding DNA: TGTGCCAGCAGCCCGAAATCCGGGCCGCGCGATGAGGCCCAGTACTTC. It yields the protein CASSPKSGPRDEAQYF.